The clone carrying this T cell receptor beta chain is a singleton in its sample. This record belongs to a study of CD8+CD57+ T cells in acquired aplastic anemia. Profiles of TCR beta VDJ and CDR3 were generated from a genomic DNA template. TCRdb fed the reads into MiXCR, producing one record per CDR3 protein. The sample has approximately 190,000 distinct CDR3 sequences, approximately 50% seen once. Previously, flow cytometry had revealed CD8+CD57+ cell expansion in the patients chosen for sequencing. Diagnosis of severe acquired aplastic anemia applied to all patients. Sequencing input: sorted CD4+, CD8+, or CD8+CD57+ T cells (not recorded which) from PBMCs. The source is a human donor with aplastic anemia.

The DNA of the CDR3 is TGTGCCAGCGGACAGGGCTCTCATGGGGCCAACGTCCTGACTTTC. This gives the protein CASGQGSHGANVLTF. The chain links TRBV7-3 to TRBJ2-6, with 8 bases fitting TRBD1. Trimming at V came to 8 bases and at J to 3 bases, leaving 6 bases not matched to a gene. Germline V gives CDR1 SGHTA, CDR2 FQGTGA. The CDR3 length is 15 residues. Looking up the rest from reference TRBV7-3 and TRBJ2-6 gives the full variable domain: GAGVSQTPSNKVTEKGKYVELRCDPISGHTALYWYRQSLGQGPEFLIYFQGTGAADDSGLPNDRFFAVRPEGSVSTLKIQRTERGDSAVYLCASGQGSHGANVLTFGAGSRLTVL.